Below are 20 T cell receptor beta chains sequenced from a single sample in a study of cytotoxic CD8 clonotypes in ibrutinib-treated CLL. TCRdb's copy holds only in-frame clones and misses some; the assay was immunoSEQ multiplex PCR. Seen here are 150,000 to 200,000 clones, roughly four fifths observed once, and the top ten hold over 4.5%. This specimen was PBMCs, taken after 24 months of ibrutinib treatment. The source is a human donor with chronic lymphocytic leukemia.

This clone appeared a single time. The chain recombines TRBV19 with TRBJ2-1, with 8 bases identical to TRBD1. The CDR3 loop spans 14 amino acids. J gave up 8 bases and V 4 bases, and 7 bases lay outside the gene matches. Germline V gene sequence: CDR1 LNHDA, CDR2 SQIVND (reference sequence). CDR3 residues: CASSRTGNSYEQFF. CDR3 nucleotide sequence: TGTGCCAGTAGTAGGACAGGGAATTCCTATGAGCAGTTCTTC.

The rearrangement links TRBV4-1 to TRBJ2-1; D is uncertain. V was trimmed by 0 bases and J by 0 bases, leaving 15 bases between them. CDR3 size: 18 residues. Germline CDR1 is MGHRA and CDR2 is YSYEKL. The CDR3 nucleotides read TGCGCCAGCAGCCAAGATCTCCGGAGCCGGAGCTCCTACAATGAGCAGTTCTTC. Translated: CASSQDLRSRSSYNEQFF.

V usage is TRBV19 and J usage is TRBJ2-7; D gene uncertain. Germline V gene sequence: CDR1 LNHDA, CDR2 SQIVND (reference sequence). The V end was cut by 4 bases, the J end by 3 bases, with 7 bases between. The CDR3 consists of 12 residues. As DNA, the CDR3 is TGTGCCAGTAGTAGAGACTTCTACGAGCAGTACTTC. Amino acids: CASSRDFYEQYF.

The chain is built from TRBV18 and TRBJ2-6; 8 bases line up with TRBD1. The germline gives CDR1 KGHSH, CDR2 LQKENI. Losses at the gene ends were 4 bases for V and 4 bases for J; bases not matched to a gene: 15. The CDR3 sequence is 19 residues long. The CDR3 loop reads CASSHTGTGGLVGANVLTF. The DNA of the CDR3 is TGTGCCAGCTCACACACCGGCACAGGGGGTTTAGTGGGGGCCAACGTCCTGACTTTC.

The V call is TRBV6-1, the J call TRBJ1-6; 11 bases agree with TRBD1. From germline, CDR1 is MNHNS and CDR2 SASEGT. The CDR3 covers 15 residues. V lost 4 bases, J lost 7 bases, and 3 bases stayed unmatched. The DNA of the CDR3 is TGTGCCAGCAGTGTCGGGACAGGGGGAAATTCACCCCTCCACTTT. This encodes CASSVGTGGNSPLHF.

The genes are TRBV28 and TRBJ2-7; D uncertain. This CDR3 has 12 residues. V gave up 5 bases and J gave up 5 bases, with 10 bases separating them. Germline CDR1 and CDR2: MDHEN and SYDVKM. The CDR3 is CASSIVRDEQYF. The CDR3 nucleotides read TGTGCCAGCAGTATCGTCCGCGACGAGCAGTACTTC.

Turning to this clone: Other DNA sequences of this sample code for an identical CDR3. The chain carries TRBV28 and TRBJ2-3; 11 nucleotides agree with TRBD2. Germline V CDR1 and CDR2: MDHEN, SYDVKM. The junction had 9 bases not matched to a gene; V was cut back by 7 bases and J by 9 bases. This CDR3 spans 14 amino acids. The CDR3 sequence: CASTLAGGWDTQYF. For the CDR3, the DNA is TGTGCCAGCACCTTAGCGGGAGGGTGGGACACGCAGTATTTT.

The V call is TRBV28, the J call TRBJ1-1; D gene unclear. The CDR3 is 11 residues long. Germline CDR1 reads MDHEN; CDR2 reads SYDVKM. V lost 2 bases and J 10 bases, leaving 8 bases between the germline ends. The CDR3 is CASSLTEVAFF. CDR3 nucleotides: TGTGCCAGCAGTTTAACGGAAGTAGCTTTCTTT.

The rearrangement uses TRBV7-2 and TRBJ2-3; 9 bases are shared with TRBD2. The CDR3 runs to 16 residues. The V segment lost 3 bases and the J segment 3 bases; nucleotides outside the gene matches: 7. The germline V gene encodes CDR1 SGHTA and CDR2 FQGNSA. CDR3 protein: CASSFVLREGTDTQYF. CDR3 nucleotides: TGTGCCAGCAGCTTCGTCTTGCGGGAGGGTACAGATACGCAGTATTTT.

V and J are TRBV9 and TRBJ1-1; D is perhaps TRBD1 (6 bases). Germline CDR1 is SGDLS and CDR2 is YYNGEE. The V and J ends lost 2 bases and 5 bases respectively, with 10 bases between them. The CDR3 loop spans 13 amino acids. CDR3 loop: CASSVGGSTEAFF. CDR3 coding DNA: TGTGCCAGCAGCGTGGGGGGCTCGACTGAAGCTTTCTTT.

The chain employs TRBV6-1 and TRBJ2-7; D possibly corresponds to TRBD1 (6 bases). V was trimmed by 4 bases and J by 4 bases, leaving 20 bases between them. The CDR3 spans 16 residues. From germline, CDR1 is MNHNS and CDR2 SASEGT. In nucleotides, the CDR3 is TGTGCCAGCAGTGCTCCCCAGGGGTATGGCCGTTACGAGCAGTACTTC. It is translated as CASSAPQGYGRYEQYF.

The chain combines TRBV4-3 with TRBJ1-1, with a possible D match to TRBD1 (6 bases). Germline values: CDR1 LGHNA, CDR2 YSLEER. The CDR3 loop spans 13 amino acids. Trimming cost V 4 bases and J 5 bases, with 11 bases left between them. The CDR3 protein is CASSLKQGTEAFF. The CDR3 DNA reads TGCGCCAGCAGCCTTAAACAGGGAACTGAAGCTTTCTTT.

The chain carries TRBV29-1 and TRBJ1-1; the match to TRBD1 covers 8 bases. Germline assignment: CDR1 SQVTM and CDR2 ANQGSEA. CDR3 size: 14 residues. Trimming took 8 bases from V and 2 from J; bases not matched to a gene: 10. The CDR3 nucleotides read TGCAGCTTCCGACCGCAGGGGGCAAACACTGAAGCTTTCTTT. This codes for CSFRPQGANTEAFF.

V gene TRBV29-1 combines with J gene TRBJ1-2; possibly TRBD1 for D (6 bases). CDR3 length: 13 residues. Looked up from germline, CDR1 is SQVTM and CDR2 is ANQGSEA. The V end was cut by 6 bases, the J end by 7 bases, with 18 bases between. The CDR3: CSVPFRSRGGYTF. The CDR3 DNA reads as TGCAGCGTACCCTTCAGGTCCAGGGGTGGCTACACCTTC.

The V call is TRBV28, the J call TRBJ1-2, with TRBD1 matching over 7 bases. The J segment lost 3 bases and the V segment lost 8 bases, leaving 12 bases of the junction unmatched. The CDR3 runs to 15 residues. CDR1 is MDHEN and CDR2 is SYDVKM in the germline V gene. The DNA of the CDR3 is TGTGCCAGCGGCTCTAGCAGGGGGTGGTACTATGGCTACACCTTC. It encodes CASGSSRGWYYGYTF.

The chain has TRBV5-1 and TRBJ2-3; 11 bases align to TRBD2. The junction had 5 bases not matched to a gene; V was cut back by 7 bases and J by 4 bases. The CDR3 has 14 residues. Germline values: CDR1 SGHRS, CDR2 YFSETQ. CDR3 residues: CASASGGMADTQYF. CDR3 DNA sequence: TGCGCCAGCGCTAGCGGGGGGATGGCAGATACGCAGTATTTT.

V usage is TRBV5-1 and J usage is TRBJ2-7; the match to TRBD1 covers 9 bases. This CDR3 spans 15 amino acids. Trimming at V came to 4 bases and at J to 4 bases, leaving 9 bases not matched to a gene. Germline V gene sequence: CDR1 SGHRS, CDR2 YFSETQ. Written as DNA, the CDR3 is TGCGCCAGCAGCCCGAGCACAGGGGGCGGGTACGAGCAGTACTTC. It encodes CASSPSTGGGYEQYF.

V is TRBV5-6 and J is TRBJ2-5; D may be TRBD2 (5 bases). Germline values: CDR1 SGHDT, CDR2 YYEEEE. Trimming shortened V by 0 bases and J by 2 bases, and 11 bases separated the two germline ends. The CDR3 has 15 amino acids. CDR3 DNA: TGTGCCAGCAGCTTGGTGAGCGGACCTCAAGAGACCCAGTACTTC. Protein: CASSLVSGPQETQYF.

The chain joins TRBV29-1 to TRBJ1-2, with D possibly being TRBD1 (5 bases). Germline-derived CDR1 and CDR2 are SQVTM and ANQGSEA. V was cut by 0 bases and J by 1 base, with 12 bases left in between. The CDR3 contains 15 residues. The CDR3 sequence: CSVEDEGKGNYGYTF. The DNA for the CDR3 is TGCAGCGTTGAAGATGAGGGGAAGGGTAACTATGGCTACACCTTC.

The gene calls are TRBV10-3 and TRBJ2-1, with 10 bases matching TRBD2. The V segment lost 4 bases and the J segment 8 bases; nucleotides outside the gene matches: 14. The CDR3 is 17 amino acids. CDR1 is ENHRY, CDR2 SYGVKD, per germline. DNA for the CDR3: TGTGCCATCAGTGCGCGAAGGACTAGCGGTCGAGGAGATGAGCAGTTCTTC. It translates to CAISARRTSGRGDEQFF.